This is a list of T cell receptor beta chains from one sample in a study of spatial heterogeneity in lung cancer. TCRdb re-called the 5' RACE reads with MiXCR, one entry per CDR3 protein. The sample lists approximately 3,000 distinct CDR3 sequences, less than 3% occurring once. Specimen: normal lung tissue next to the tumor, collected at surgery. The receptors were sampled from a male donor with early-stage non-small cell lung cancer. CDR3s leave out the opening cysteine and the closing phenylalanine or tryptophan.

v_gene,CDR3aa
TRBV20-1,SANLVLTEAF
TRBV20-1,SARVAGGRSSYNEQF
TRBV5-6,ASSLGSYNEQF
TRBV14,ASSQEVSPAYGYT
TRBV13,ASSYSGSSYEQY
TRBV10-3,AISASQGAQGTQY
TRBV6-2/TRBV6-3,ASSYRPAGVQETQY
TRBV11-2,ASSRTSGTSYEQY
TRBV6-5,ASSYSGSRGEQY
TRBV5-4,ASSLAGAGDYNEQF
TRBV4-1,ASSQALGEETQY
TRBV10-2,ASSESWGYEQY
TRBV2,ASVRERNTGELF